The 18 T cell receptor beta chains presented below share a single source sample, sequenced in a study of OX40 agonist ivuxolimab in advanced cancers. TCRdb keeps only in-frame clones here, not all; method: immunoSEQ multiplex PCR. This sample carries some 64,000 clones, roughly 85% of them seen once, and the ten largest clones take 0.4% to 0.55%. Material: CD4+ or CD8+ T cells sorted from blood, obtained in a trial of the OX40 agonist ivuxolimab. The receptor set was obtained from an adult with an advanced solid tumor such as melanoma, head and neck, liver or kidney cancer.

V is TRBV7-9 and J is TRBJ2-5; 9 nucleotides agree with TRBD1. The germline V gene has CDR1 SEHNR and CDR2 FQNEAQ (reference sequence). This CDR3 has 17 amino acids. Unmatched junction bases numbered 13, after V lost 3 bases and J lost 5 bases. This CDR3 is CASSFLGGTGGAETQYF. The CDR3 DNA is TGTGCCAGCAGCTTTCTAGGGGGAACAGGGGGCGCTGAGACCCAGTACTTC.

The chain recombines TRBV19 with TRBJ1-5; D not resolved. CDR3 length equals 13 residues. V was shortened by 3 bases and J by 4 bases, with 7 bases between the two germline ends. Germline V gene data show CDR1 as LNHDA and CDR2 as SQIVND (reference sequence). The CDR3 loop reads CASSIDGNQPQHF. In nucleotides, the CDR3 is TGTGCCAGTAGTATTGACGGGAATCAGCCCCAGCATTTT.

This chain connects TRBV6-5 to TRBJ1-4, with 7 bases aligning to TRBD1. V shed 4 bases, J shed 5 bases, and the junction held 4 bases outside the gene matches. The CDR3 runs 14 residues. The germline CDR1 and CDR2 sequences are MNHEY and SVGAGI. The CDR3 here is CASSLDRENEKLFF. In DNA, the CDR3 is TGTGCCAGCAGTTTAGACAGGGAGAATGAAAAACTGTTTTTT.

The chain employs TRBV2 and TRBJ1-5, with 7 bases matching TRBD1. The germline V gene encodes CDR1 SNHLY and CDR2 FYNNEI. V trimming: 2 bases; J trimming: 2 bases; junction bases outside the gene matches: 3. The CDR3 loop spans 15 amino acids. In nucleotides, the CDR3 is TGTGCCAGCAGTGAACAGGGGGGCGGCAATCAGCCCCAGCATTTT. Its protein product is CASSEQGGGNQPQHF.

This chain uses TRBV30 with TRBJ2-7, with a tentative D call TRBD1 (6 bases). There are 12 residues in the CDR3. The germline CDR1 and CDR2 sequences are GTSNPN and SVGIG (reference sequence). The V and J ends lost 5 bases and 5 bases respectively, with 13 bases between them. In DNA form, the CDR3 reads TGTGCCTGGTCTTTCACAGGGCACGAGCAGTACTTC. Translating gives CAWSFTGHEQYF.

The J gene is TRBJ2-7, the V gene TRBV10-3; D gene ambiguous. Germline V lookup: CDR1 ENHRY, CDR2 SYGVKD. The CDR3 consists of 14 residues. Trimming removed 0 bases from V and 6 bases from J, with 12 bases in between. The CDR3 spells CAISESSAPAEQYF. In DNA, the CDR3 is TGTGCCATCAGTGAGTCCTCTGCCCCAGCCGAGCAGTACTTC.

This chain links TRBV5-1 with TRBJ1-1; D gene ambiguous. Trimming pared 0 bases from V and 0 bases from J, leaving 9 bases between. The CDR3 is 15 residues long. CDR1 is SGHRS and CDR2 is YFSETQ in the germline V gene. CDR3 DNA: TGCGCCAGCAGCTTGGAGTGGGGAATGAACACTGAAGCTTTCTTT. Translated: CASSLEWGMNTEAFF.

The chain joins TRBV2 to TRBJ1-6; D perhaps matches TRBD1 (5 bases). The length of the CDR3 is 13 residues. The germline V and J ends were trimmed by 6 bases and 9 bases, with 12 bases remaining between them. In germline, CDR1 is SNHLY, CDR2 FYNNEI. This CDR3 is CASSGAASSPLHF. As DNA, the CDR3 is TGTGCCAGCAGCGGGGCCGCGAGTTCACCCCTCCACTTT.

The chain combines TRBV5-4 with TRBJ1-5, with D maybe TRBD1 (5 bases). V dropped 4 bases and J dropped 8 bases, with 13 bases sitting between them. CDR1 and CDR2 (germline): SGHNT, YYREEE (reference sequence). The CDR3 spans 13 residues. CDR3 residues: CASSVNRREPQHF. Here the CDR3 DNA reads TGTGCCAGCAGCGTCAACAGGAGAGAGCCCCAGCATTTT.

The V gene is TRBV18, the J gene TRBJ1-1, with a possible D match to TRBD1 (5 bases). The CDR3 loop spans 15 amino acids. Germline CDR1 and CDR2: KGHSH and LQKENI. V shed 3 bases and J shed 3 bases, with 14 bases lying between them. DNA for the CDR3: TGTGCCAGCTCACCCACCCAAGGGGACTACACTGAAGCTTTCTTT. Its protein product is CASSPTQGDYTEAFF.

The V and J genes are TRBV4-1 and TRBJ2-5; D perhaps matches TRBD2 (6 bases). The CDR3 spans 16 residues. With 0 bases removed from V and 5 bases from J, the gap between germline ends came to 16 bases. Looked up from germline, CDR1 is MGHRA and CDR2 is YSYEKL. CDR3 DNA: TGCGCCAGCAGCCAAGATCTAGCGCAAGATGCCGAGACCCAGTACTTC. It specifies CASSQDLAQDAETQYF.

This chain connects TRBV11-1 to TRBJ2-5; 11 positions match TRBD2. This CDR3 has 14 residues. The V and J ends lost 5 bases and 3 bases, in that order; junction bases with no gene match: 2. CDR1 and CDR2 from the germline V gene are SGHAT and FQDESV (reference sequence). This CDR3 reads CASSPGLAEETQYF. CDR3 in DNA: TGTGCCAGCAGCCCGGGACTAGCGGAAGAGACCCAGTACTTC. Combining the CDR3 with reference TRBV11-1 and TRBJ2-5 gives the whole variable domain EAEVAQSPRYKITEKSQAVAFWCDPISGHATLYWYRQILGQGPELLVQFQDESVVDDSQLPKDRFSAERLKGVDSTLKIQPAELGDSAMYLCASSPGLAEETQYFGPGTRLLVL.

The V call is TRBV4-1, the J call TRBJ2-5, with TRBD1 matching over 8 bases. V lost 0 bases and J lost 4; bases outside the gene matches: 7. This CDR3 region has 16 residues. Per the germline V gene, CDR1 is MGHRA and CDR2 is YSYEKL. CDR3 DNA sequence: TGCGCCAGCAGCCAAGAATACCGGACAGGGACAGAGACCCAGTACTTC. Translated: CASSQEYRTGTETQYF.

The V and J genes are TRBV2 and TRBJ2-1; 9 positions match TRBD2. Germline V gene lookup returns CDR1 SNHLY and CDR2 FYNNEI. This CDR3 has 13 amino acids. V shed 1 base and J 9 bases; nucleotides not matched to a gene: 1. The CDR3 sequence: CASSEGSGGEQFF. The CDR3 DNA sequence: TGTGCCAGCAGTGAAGGTAGCGGGGGTGAGCAGTTCTTC.

The gene calls are TRBV7-2 and TRBJ2-2; D is ambiguous. The V gene lost 4 bases and the J gene lost 0 bases, with 3 bases spanning the gap. The CDR3 extends over 13 amino acids. Germline CDR1 reads SGHTA; CDR2 reads FQGNSA. This CDR3 reads CASSSSNTGELFF. CDR3 nucleotides: TGTGCCAGCAGCTCCTCGAACACCGGGGAGCTGTTTTTT. The full variable domain, its missing parts supplied by reference TRBV7-2 and TRBJ2-2, is GAGVSQSPSNKVTEKGKDVELRCDPISGHTALYWYRQSLGQGLEFLIYFQGNSAPDKSGLPSDRFSAERTGGSVSTLTIQRTQQEDSAVYLCASSSSNTGELFFGEGSRLTVL.

This sequence joins TRBV4-1 and TRBJ2-1, with 8 bases that match TRBD1. The CDR3 sequence is 19 residues long. CDR1 and CDR2 (germline): MGHRA, YSYEKL. The trim removed 0 bases at V and 4 bases at J, leaving 14 bases unmatched. The CDR3 DNA reads TGCGCCAGCAGCCAAGATGTCCGGCAGACAGGGGCCTATTACAATGAGCAGTTCTTC. Translated, it gives CASSQDVRQTGAYYNEQFF.

This chain joins TRBV6-1 and TRBJ1-5, with 7 bases aligning to TRBD1. V trimming: 6 bases; J trimming: 1 base; junction bases outside the gene matches: 3. Per the germline V gene, CDR1 is MNHNS and CDR2 is SASEGT. This CDR3 region has 14 residues. In DNA form, the CDR3 reads TGTGCCAGCAGGAGGACAGGAAGCAATCAGCCCCAGCATTTT. Its protein is CASRRTGSNQPQHF.

This chain joins TRBV5-1 and TRBJ2-2; 7 nucleotides match TRBD2. J lost 0 bases, V lost 0 bases, and 5 bases had no gene match. Germline V CDR1 and CDR2: SGHRS, YFSETQ. CDR3 length: 17 residues. CDR3 bases: TGCGCCAGCAGCTTGGACCCTAGCGGATCGAACACCGGGGAGCTGTTTTTT. Its protein is CASSLDPSGSNTGELFF.